One T cell receptor (beta chain) is described in this entry. These data belong to a study of blood T cell repertoires in COVID-19. Looking at the study overall: Acute and convalescent COVID-19 specimens originated in the United States, Italy and Spain. Sample material is recorded as cDNA or gDNA derived from T cells, B-cell-depleted T cells, or PBMCs.

Original processing notes: Amplification of reference gene primers was used by the study to estimate nucleated cell counts. Assay used: immunoSEQ multiplex PCR; TCRdb lists only in-frame clones, some missing. That table is the source of V, J and clone size, and D and trimming were worked out from the DNA. This sample yields about 53,000 clones, of which around nine tenths are seen a single time; under 5% belongs to the top ten. This receptor was taken from a man aged 50-59 years with acute or convalescent COVID-19. Material for sequencing was peripheral blood.

CDR3 amino acids: CASSPGPGDRGAGELFF. For the CDR3, the DNA is TGTGCCAGCAGCCCGGGGCCCGGGGACAGGGGGGCCGGGGAGCTGTTTTTT. The chain has TRBV11-3 and TRBJ2-2; 11 nucleotides line up with TRBD1. The CDR3 has 17 residues. CDR1 is SGHNT and CDR2 is YENEEA in the germline V gene. Trimming took 5 bases from V and 6 from J; bases not matched to a gene: 11.